Sequencing of this T cell receptor beta chain was carried out in a study of Graves' ophthalmopathy and Graves' hyperthyroidism. Background on the study: The study drew peripheral blood at initial diagnosis, before any treatment.

General study results and limits: Ophthalmopathy was separated from stable hyperthyroidism by a 13-signature model with approximately 91% sensitivity and 75% to 83% specificity.

Ten or more counts support this clonotype. What it binds is unknown. For repertoire sequencing, the TCR beta CDR3 regions were amplified from RNA transcripts. RT-PCR with HTBI primers came first, then second-round multiplex PCR. TCRdb reanalysed the multiplex PCR reads using MiXCR and keeps one entry per CDR3 protein. Altogether 300,000 to 400,000 distinct CDR3 sequences are present, about a sixth being singletons, with the ten largest covering roughly 2.3%. CDR3 size: 15 residues. The V and J ends lost 5 bases and 5 bases respectively, with 18 bases between them. Germline assignment: CDR1 LNHDA and CDR2 SQIVND (reference sequence).

The TCR was taken from an adult woman with stable Graves' hyperthyroidism. This sequence joins TRBV19 and TRBJ1-1; perhaps TRBD1 as D (6 bases). Material: peripheral blood. The CDR3 nucleotides are TGTGCCAGTAGTCCTAACAGGGTCCGGGGGACTGAAGCTTTCTTT. Its translation is CASSPNRVRGTEAFF.